The 26 T cell receptor beta chains given below trace back to one sample, sequenced in a study of early T cells in non-severe SARS-CoV-2 infection. One entry per CDR3 protein results from TCRdb running MiXCR on the 5' RACE reads. The repertoire holds 60,000 to 80,000 distinct CDR3 sequences, more than 10% seen once, with about 3.9% in the top ten. Sequenced input: whole blood. All receptors come from an adult who was a healthcare worker with PCR-confirmed SARS-CoV-2 infection or an uninfected control (not recorded which).

This clonotype was counted many times. The chain links TRBV9 to TRBJ2-7, with 7 bases lining up with TRBD2. Germline lookup yields CDR1 SGDLS and CDR2 YYNGEE. This CDR3 is built from 18 residues. V trimming: 3 bases; J trimming: 5 bases; junction bases outside the gene matches: 20. CDR3: CASSETGTTLTGRDEQYF. The CDR3 DNA reads as TGTGCCAGCAGCGAAACCGGGACTACTCTCACCGGCAGGGACGAGCAGTACTTC.

This clonotype was found many times. V and J are TRBV12-3 or TRBV12-4 and TRBJ1-5; D is possibly TRBD1 (5 bases). Between the trimmed V and J ends, which lost 7 bases and 3 bases, there was a span of 13 bases. CDR3 length: 14 amino acids. CDR3 in amino acids: CASTLTDPNQPQHF. In DNA, the CDR3 is TGTGCCAGCACCCTGACAGATCCCAATCAGCCCCAGCATTTT.

This clonotype was seen at least ten times. This chain connects TRBV25-1 to TRBJ1-6; no clear D. The V gene's germline CDR1 is MGHDK and CDR2 SYGVNS. Trimming cost V 3 bases and J 9 bases, with 18 bases left between them. This CDR3 has 16 residues. The CDR3 DNA is TGTGCCAGCAGTGATCATCACCTGGGCCGGGGTTCACCCCTCCACTTT. Translated: CASSDHHLGRGSPLHF.

The chain joins TRBV2 to TRBJ1-1, with 8 bases identical to TRBD1. The CDR3 has 14 residues. Trimming removed 7 bases from V and 3 bases from J; junction bases left unmatched: 7. Germline V gene data show CDR1 as SNHLY and CDR2 as FYNNEI. The CDR3 DNA is TGTGCCAGCACTGGACAGGGCAGAGACACTGAAGCTTTCTTT. This gives the protein CASTGQGRDTEAFF.

This clonotype was counted ten times or more. The chain uses TRBV28 and TRBJ2-7; possible D gene TRBD2, 6 bases. V shed 2 bases and J shed 0 bases, with 17 bases lying between them. Looked up from germline, CDR1 is MDHEN and CDR2 is SYDVKM. The CDR3 covers 17 residues. CDR3 bases: TGTGCCAGCAGTTTAAAGGTAGAGGGAGGAAGCTCCTACGAGCAGTACTTC. This gives the protein CASSLKVEGGSSYEQYF.

The V and J genes are TRBV20-1 and TRBJ2-7; 7 nucleotides agree with TRBD2. The V and J ends lost 1 base and 0 bases, in that order; junction bases with no gene match: 3. The CDR3 has 14 amino acids. The V gene's germline CDR1 is DFQATT and CDR2 SNEGSKA (reference sequence). The CDR3 nucleotides are TGCAGTGCTAGAGTGGAGCGGGGCTCCTACGAGCAGTACTTC. Translated: CSARVERGSYEQYF.

This clonotype was seen many times. This chain uses TRBV28 with TRBJ2-7; D remains ambiguous. The CDR3 has 14 residues. Looked up from germline, CDR1 is MDHEN and CDR2 is SYDVKM. V gave up 3 bases and J gave up 5 bases, with 14 bases separating them. The CDR3 region has the DNA TGTGCCAGCAGTTTTACCCACATCCCCCACGAGCAGTACTTC. Translating it yields CASSFTHIPHEQYF.

This chain joins TRBV20-1 and TRBJ2-1, with 11 bases identical to TRBD2. The CDR3 has 15 residues. The V gene end was trimmed by 5 bases and the J gene end by 1 base; junction bases not matched to a gene: 4. Germline CDR1 DFQATT, CDR2 SNEGSKA (reference sequence). CDR3: CSASASGRSYNEQFF. For the CDR3, the DNA is TGCAGTGCTTCCGCTAGCGGGAGGTCCTACAATGAGCAGTTCTTC.

The gene calls are TRBV28 and TRBJ2-1; 11 nucleotides line up with TRBD2. V lost 3 bases, J lost 8 bases, and 6 bases stayed unmatched. The CDR3 covers 15 residues. CDR1 is MDHEN and CDR2 is SYDVKM in the germline V gene. The CDR3 DNA reads TGTGCCAGCAGTTTCCCTAGCGGGAGGATCTATGAGCAGTTCTTC. Protein product: CASSFPSGRIYEQFF.

This clonotype has ten or more counts. The V gene is TRBV20-1, the J gene TRBJ1-2; 8 bases fit TRBD1. V lost 4 bases and J lost 4; bases outside the gene matches: 5. Germline V gene sequence: CDR1 DFQATT, CDR2 SNEGSKA (reference sequence). This CDR3 region has 13 residues. Written as DNA, the CDR3 is TGCAGTGCTACGCAGGGGGCGGGCTATGGCTACACCTTC. This gives the protein CSATQGAGYGYTF.

This clonotype was observed at least ten times. The V gene is TRBV5-1, the J gene TRBJ2-2, with TRBD1 matching over 7 bases. The CDR3 covers 15 residues. Germline values: CDR1 SGHRS, CDR2 YFSETQ. Losses at the gene ends were 3 bases for V and 6 bases for J; bases not matched to a gene: 8. CDR3 residues: CASSYRQGNSGELFF. As DNA, the CDR3 is TGCGCCAGCAGCTACCGACAGGGTAATTCCGGGGAGCTGTTTTTT.

The sample holds a few counts of this clonotype. The V and J genes are TRBV29-1 and TRBJ1-2; tentative D call: TRBD1 (6 bases). V lost 4 bases, J lost 7 bases, and 19 bases lay in between. Germline lookup yields CDR1 SQVTM and CDR2 ANQGSEA. The CDR3 sequence is 14 residues long. DNA for the CDR3: TGCAGCGTTGTTCGGGACAATTTGGGCTTTGGCTACACCTTC. Translated: CSVVRDNLGFGYTF.

This clonotype was seen a few times. V and J are TRBV5-1 and TRBJ2-1; 9 bases are a match to TRBD2. Germline trimming cut 2 bases from V and 4 bases from J; bases unmatched to any gene: 10. The CDR3 is made up of 17 amino acids. Germline CDR1 SGHRS, CDR2 YFSETQ. The CDR3 DNA is TGCGCCAGCAGCTTCCTGACTAGCGGAGGCCCTTACAATGAGCAGTTCTTC. It codes for CASSFLTSGGPYNEQFF.

The sample holds many counts of this clonotype. The gene calls are TRBV29-1 and TRBJ2-3; maybe TRBD2 (6 bases). V lost 7 bases to trimming and J lost 2 bases, with 16 bases between them. Germline-derived CDR1 and CDR2 are SQVTM and ANQGSEA. The CDR3 length is 14 residues. CDR3 bases: TGCAGCGCAAAACCCGGGGGACTCACAGATACGCAGTATTTT. As protein: CSAKPGGLTDTQYF.

In its sample, this clonotype is medium-sized. The CDR3 DNA reads TGCAGCGCTGGGGACCGCCAAGAGACCCAGTACTTC. It translates to CSAGDRQETQYF. V gene TRBV29-1 combines with J gene TRBJ2-5; either TRBD1 or TRBD2 may fit D (5 bases each). Germline V gives CDR1 SQVTM, CDR2 ANQGSEA. This CDR3 spans 12 amino acids. Trimming pared 7 bases from V and 1 base from J, leaving 10 bases between. Filled out from reference TRBV29-1 and TRBJ2-5, the complete variable domain reads SAVISQKPSRDICQRGTSLTIQCQVDSQVTMMFWYRQQPGQSLTLIATANQGSEATYESGFVIDKFPISRPNLTFSTLTVSNMSPEDSSIYLCSAGDRQETQYFGPGTRLLVL.

This clonotype appeared a few times. The chain combines TRBV29-1 with TRBJ2-1; D gene uncertain. This CDR3 comprises 11 residues. Germline assignment: CDR1 SQVTM and CDR2 ANQGSEA. V dropped 0 bases and J dropped 6 bases, with 3 bases sitting between them. CDR3 protein: CSVEDPNEQFF. CDR3 sequence (DNA): TGCAGCGTTGAAGATCCCAATGAGCAGTTCTTC.

This clonotype was recorded at least ten times. This chain connects TRBV24-1 to TRBJ2-1, with TRBD2 matching 13 bases. The germline gives CDR1 KGHDR, CDR2 SFDVKD. After removal of 11 bases from V and 5 bases from J, the junction contained 5 bases not matched to a gene. This CDR3 comprises 14 residues. CDR3 residues: CAIEGLAGNNEQFF. The CDR3, as DNA: TGTGCCATCGAGGGACTAGCGGGGAACAATGAGCAGTTCTTC.

This clonotype was recorded many times. The chain employs TRBV7-6 and TRBJ2-1, with TRBD2 matching 7 bases. The CDR3 consists of 14 residues. CDR1 is SGHVS and CDR2 is FNYEAQ in the germline V gene. V lost 3 bases to trimming and J lost 6 bases; unmatched junction nucleotides: 5. CDR3 region: CASSFLAERNEQFF. CDR3 sequence (DNA): TGTGCCAGCAGCTTTCTAGCGGAGCGCAATGAGCAGTTCTTC.

This clonotype turned up a few times. The genes are TRBV29-1 and TRBJ1-4, with TRBD1 identical over 8 bases. V lost 5 bases and J lost 8; bases outside the gene matches: 7. The CDR3 has 13 residues. Germline assignment: CDR1 SQVTM and CDR2 ANQGSEA. This CDR3 is CSVRTGKDEKLFF. The CDR3 DNA follows: TGCAGCGTTAGGACAGGGAAAGACGAAAAACTGTTTTTT.

This clonotype was recorded many times. The V and J genes are TRBV7-9 and TRBJ2-3, with D unclear. Trimming removed 5 bases at V and 0 bases at J, with 12 bases between. CDR3 length: 15 amino acids. Germline lookup yields CDR1 SEHNR and CDR2 FQNEAQ (reference sequence). In nucleotides, the CDR3 is TGTGCCAGCAGCCGGTGGGTCCAGAGCACAGATACGCAGTATTTT. Translated, it gives CASSRWVQSTDTQYF.

This clonotype was seen ten or more times. The J gene is TRBJ1-3, the V gene TRBV30, with TRBD1 as a possible D gene (6 bases). Germline V gene sequence: CDR1 GTSNPN, CDR2 SVGIG (reference sequence). Trimming removed 8 bases from V and 4 bases from J, with 18 bases in between. The CDR3 length is 14 residues. CDR3 bases: TGTGCCGGTCCGGGAACAGGGTCCGGAAACACCATATATTTT. Amino acids: CAGPGTGSGNTIYF.

This clonotype was counted only a few times. J is TRBJ2-3 and V is TRBV28; TRBD1 is a possible D gene (6 bases). This CDR3 has 13 amino acids. Germline-derived CDR1 and CDR2 are MDHEN and SYDVKM. V was pared by 6 bases and J by 5 bases, with 12 bases between. CDR3 DNA sequence: TGTGCCAGCAGCTTTGCAGGGGAAGATACGCAGTATTTT. Protein: CASSFAGEDTQYF.

Ten or more counts support this clonotype. The gene calls are TRBV7-9 and TRBJ1-2; D is perhaps TRBD1 (5 bases). CDR3 length: 13 amino acids. Trimming removed 5 bases from V and 4 bases from J, with 11 bases in between. The V gene's germline CDR1 is SEHNR and CDR2 FQNEAQ (reference sequence). The CDR3 DNA reads as TGTGCCAGCAGCCCCGACAGCTTCTATGGCTACACCTTC. Residues: CASSPDSFYGYTF.

On this clonotype: A much larger clone differs from this one at a single base, so this may be a read error. This rearrangement joins TRBV5-4 to TRBJ2-1; a possible D gene is TRBD2 (6 bases). Germline assignment: CDR1 SGHNT and CDR2 YYREEE (reference sequence). V was trimmed by 5 bases and J by 3 bases, leaving 18 bases between them. CDR3 size: 16 residues. The CDR3 coding sequence is TGTGCCAGCAGGTCACCGGCCGGGAGTTGCTACAATGAGCAGTTCTTC. Protein sequence: CASRSPAGSCYNEQFF. Supplemented by reference TRBV5-4 and TRBJ2-1, the full variable domain reads ETGVTQSPTHLIKTRGQQVTLRCSSQSGHNTVSWYQQALGQGPQFIFQYYREEENGRGNFPPRFSGLQFPNYSSELNVNALELDDSALYLCASRSPAGSCYNEQFFGPGTRLTVL.

This clonotype was counted a few times. The rearrangement uses TRBV6-6 and TRBJ1-1; maybe TRBD1 (6 bases). The germline gives CDR1 MNHNY, CDR2 SVGAGI (reference sequence). The CDR3 loop spans 14 amino acids. Trimming removed 6 bases at V and 4 bases at J, with 15 bases between. CDR3 amino acids: CASSPGGPGTEAFF. The CDR3 bases are TGTGCCAGCAGCCCCGGGGGGCCAGGCACTGAAGCTTTCTTT.

This rearrangement joins TRBV29-1 to TRBJ1-2; D not resolved. Per the germline V gene, CDR1 is SQVTM and CDR2 is ANQGSEA. The length of the CDR3 is 11 residues. Trimming took 6 bases from V and 8 from J, leaving 13 bases between them. CDR3 residues: CSVETARGYTF. The DNA for the CDR3 is TGCAGCGTCGAGACGGCACGGGGCTACACCTTC. Drawing the rest from reference TRBV29-1 and TRBJ1-2, the complete variable domain is SAVISQKPSRDICQRGTSLTIQCQVDSQVTMMFWYRQQPGQSLTLIATANQGSEATYESGFVIDKFPISRPNLTFSTLTVSNMSPEDSSIYLCSVETARGYTFGSGTRLTVV.